Listed below are T cell receptor beta chains from one sample, sequenced in a study of OX40 agonist ivuxolimab in advanced cancers. Only in-frame clones appear in the TCRdb table, and some are missing; sequencing was by immunoSEQ multiplex PCR. Among 70,000 to 95,000 clones listed, roughly four fifths were seen once. This specimen was CD4+ or CD8+ T cells sorted from blood, taken in a trial of the OX40 agonist ivuxolimab. These receptors were collected from an adult with an advanced solid tumor such as melanoma, head and neck, liver or kidney cancer. Each CDR3 is given with its conserved first and last residue. D genes are given only for firm matches. Some rows mark clone size as missing; the rest say once, few, many or name a class of expanded clone.

v_call	j_call	d_call	clone_size	cdr3_aa	cdr3_nt
TRBV30	TRBJ1-1	-	once	CAWRRPTEAFF	TGTGCCTGGCGCCGCCCGACTGAAGCTTTCTTT
TRBV7-7	TRBJ2-7	TRBD1	-	CASSLDRGREQYF	TGTGCTAGCAGCCTGGACAGGGGGAGGGAGCAGTACTTC
TRBV9	TRBJ2-3	TRBD2	-	CASSVGGGGRDTQYF	TGTGCCAGCAGCGTAGGCGGGGGAGGGAGAGATACGCAGTATTTT
TRBV4-3	TRBJ1-1	-	-	CASSQDLRALTNTEAFF	TGCGCCAGCAGCCAAGATTTGCGTGCCTTGACGAACACTGAAGCTTTCTTT
TRBV19	TRBJ2-1	-	-	CASTRGGGRVEQFF	TGTGCCAGTACGAGAGGTGGGGGGCGGGTTGAGCAGTTCTTC
TRBV6-1	TRBJ1-1	-	-	CASSELYTEAFF	TGTGCCAGCAGTGAACTGTACACTGAAGCTTTCTTT
TRBV5-6	TRBJ2-3	-	-	CASSLGPTDTQYF	TGTGCCAGCAGCTTGGGGCCCACAGATACGCAGTATTTT
TRBV7-2	TRBJ2-7	-	-	CASSSSTGTRGIF	TGTGCCAGCAGCTCTTCCACCGGGACGCGCGGGATCTTC
TRBV21-1	TRBJ1-4	-	once	CASRQWIPGTLGATNEKLFF	TGTGCCAGCAGGCAATGGATCCCCGGGACATTAGGTGCAACTAATGAAAAACTGTTTTTT
TRBV27	TRBJ2-7	-	-	CASKEQLLGYEQYF	TGTGCCAGCAAGGAGCAGTTATTGGGCTACGAGCAGTACTTC
TRBV7-8	TRBJ1-2	TRBD1	-	CASSFDRAVYGYTF	TGTGCCAGCAGCTTTGACAGGGCCGTCTATGGCTACACCTTC
TRBV1	TRBJ1-2	-	-	CTSSLTGQGYGYTF	TGCACCAGCAGCCTAACGGGACAGGGGTATGGCTACACCTTC
TRBV28	TRBJ2-7	-	-	CASSLGTSSYEQYF	TGTGCCAGCAGTTTGGGGACCAGCTCCTACGAGCAGTACTTC
TRBV5-4	TRBJ2-7	-	-	CASSLGLEVREQYF	TGTGCCAGCAGCTTGGGACTAGAAGTGAGGGAGCAGTACTTC
TRBV2	TRBJ2-3	-	-	CASTATRDTQYF	TGTGCCAGCACTGCAACTCGGGATACGCAGTATTTT
TRBV5-1	TRBJ2-7	-	-	CASSSLRQTYEQYF	TGCGCCAGCAGCTCGCTGCGACAGACCTACGAGCAGTACTTC
TRBV7-9	TRBJ1-2	-	-	CASSLPSLIGYTF	TGTGCCAGCAGCTTACCATCCTTGATAGGCTACACCTTC
TRBV5-4	TRBJ2-5	-	-	CASSKTGGYQETQYF	TGTGCCAGCAGCAAAACAGGAGGGTACCAAGAGACCCAGTACTTC
TRBV11-2	TRBJ2-3	-	-	CASSLGKGDTQYF	TGTGCCAGCAGCTTAGGAAAGGGAGATACGCAGTATTTT
TRBV7-3	TRBJ2-5	-	-	CASSLGSQGQETQYF	TGTGCCAGCAGCTTAGGTAGCCAGGGGCAAGAGACCCAGTACTTC
TRBV29-1	TRBJ2-5	-	-	CSVERGQETQYF	TGCAGCGTTGAGAGAGGGCAGGAGACCCAGTACTTC
TRBV7-9	TRBJ1-4	-	-	CASSLILNEKLFF	TGTGCCAGCAGCTTAATCCTGAATGAAAAACTGTTTTTT